A single sample is the source of the 24 T cell receptor beta chains below, sequenced in a study of T cells in Graves' hyperthyroidism and ophthalmopathy. Regions amplified from RNA transcripts were the TCR beta CDR3 regions. When the TCR CDR3 underwent first-round RT-PCR, the HTBI primer set was used. A single record per CDR3 protein comes from TCRdb applying MiXCR to the multiplex PCR reads. The data contain approximately 360,000 distinct CDR3 sequences, 15% to 19% of them singletons. The sample taken for sequencing was blood. Source of these receptors: a woman between 18 and 29 years old with Graves' hyperthyroidism that later progressed to Graves' ophthalmopathy.

This chain joins TRBV7-3 and TRBJ2-3; TRBD2 matches 8 bases. V was clipped by 5 bases and J by 0 bases; unmatched bases: 4. Germline values: CDR1 SGHTA, CDR2 FQGTGA. The CDR3 is made up of 15 amino acids. The CDR3 loop reads CASSLAGISTDTQYF. CDR3 DNA: TGTGCCAGCAGCCTAGCGGGTATAAGCACAGATACGCAGTATTTT.

The table lists this clonotype with many counts. The V gene is TRBV20-1, the J gene TRBJ1-5; D might be TRBD1 (6 bases). The V end was cut by 5 bases, the J end by 4 bases, with 18 bases between. CDR1 DFQATT and CDR2 SNEGSKA come from the germline V gene (reference sequence). The CDR3 sequence is 15 residues long. The CDR3 spells CSAVRDTTTNQPQHF. The CDR3 nucleotides read TGCAGTGCTGTACGGGACACAACAACGAATCAGCCCCAGCATTTT.

This clonotype was detected ten times or more. The V gene is TRBV6-1, the J gene TRBJ2-7, with TRBD1 identical over 7 bases. The germline CDR1 and CDR2 sequences are MNHNS and SASEGT. With V trimmed by 7 bases and J by 1 base, 7 bases remained unmatched. The CDR3 runs 14 residues. In DNA, the CDR3 is TGTGCCAGCACACGAGACAGGGTGTCCTACGAGCAGTACTTC. Encoded protein: CASTRDRVSYEQYF.

Ten or more counts support this clonotype. The rearrangement links TRBV3-1 to TRBJ2-3, with TRBD2 identical over 10 bases. The V and J ends lost 0 bases and 4 bases, in that order; junction bases with no gene match: 4. Per the germline V gene, CDR1 is LGHDT and CDR2 is YNNKEL (reference sequence). The length of the CDR3 is 16 residues. CDR3 amino acids: CASSQDLLAGADTQYF. In DNA, the CDR3 is TGTGCCAGCAGCCAAGATCTGCTAGCGGGAGCAGATACGCAGTATTTT.

This clonotype was recorded at least ten times. The chain joins TRBV7-2 to TRBJ2-7; TRBD1 aligns across 10 bases. The CDR3 consists of 16 residues. CDR1 SGHTA and CDR2 FQGNSA come from the germline V gene. With 0 bases clipped from V and 5 bases from J, the junction kept 7 bases outside the gene matches. In nucleotides, the CDR3 is TGTGCCAGCAGCTTAGCGCAGACAGGGGGCCGGCACGAGCAGTACTTC. Protein: CASSLAQTGGRHEQYF.

This clonotype was counted between two and nine times. The chain joins TRBV30 to TRBJ1-5; 11 positions match TRBD1. The CDR3 length is 15 residues. V lost 0 bases and J lost 5; bases outside the gene matches: 3. The germline V gene encodes CDR1 GTSNPN and CDR2 SVGIG (reference sequence). CDR3 coding DNA: TGTGCCTGGAGTGTAGGGACAGGGGGATATCAGCCCCAGCATTTT. Translating gives CAWSVGTGGYQPQHF. The full variable domain, in which reference TRBV30 and TRBJ1-5 provide the parts outside the CDR3, is SQTIHQWPATLVQPVGSPLSLECTVEGTSNPNLYWYRQAAGRGLQLLFYSVGIGQISSEVPQNLSASRPQDRQFILSSKKLLLSDSGFYLCAWSVGTGGYQPQHFGDGTRLSIL.

The genes are TRBV12-3 or TRBV12-4 and TRBJ2-1; 8 bases map to TRBD2. The CDR3 totals 13 residues. V shed 9 bases and J 7 bases; nucleotides not matched to a gene: 8. CDR3 in amino acids: CASAPGLGNEQFF. CDR3 DNA: TGTGCCAGTGCACCGGGACTAGGAAATGAGCAGTTCTTC.

This clonotype came up a few times. The chain links TRBV9 to TRBJ2-7; 7 bases map to TRBD1. The CDR3 has 15 residues. V lost 3 bases and J lost 5; bases outside the gene matches: 11. In germline, CDR1 is SGDLS, CDR2 YYNGEE. As DNA, the CDR3 is TGTGCCAGCAGCGACGGACAGGCCGGAGTCCACGAGCAGTACTTC. This sequence encodes CASSDGQAGVHEQYF.

This clonotype has just a few counts. This chain links TRBV6-1 with TRBJ2-4; 11 bases align to TRBD1. Trimming removed 6 bases from V and 8 bases from J; junction bases left unmatched: 6. Germline values: CDR1 MNHNS, CDR2 SASEGT. CDR3 length: 14 residues. CDR3 sequence (DNA): TGTGCCAGCAGCAGGACAGGGGGCGAGGACATTCAGTACTTC. This encodes CASSRTGGEDIQYF.

For this clonotype: This may arise from a read error, as a much more abundant clone is one base away. The rearrangement links TRBV28 to TRBJ2-1; 9 bases are shared with TRBD2. The CDR3 is 17 amino acids. Germline V CDR1 and CDR2: MDHEN, SYDVKM. CDR3 coding DNA: TGTGCCAGCAGTCGGAATCGGGCTAGCGGGATTTACAATGAGCAGTCCTTC. This gives the protein CASSRNRASGIYNEQSF. Full variable domain (missing parts from reference TRBV28 and TRBJ2-1): DVKVTQSSRYLVKRTGEKVFLECVQDMDHENMFWYRQDPGLGLRLIYFSYDVKMKEKGDIPEGYSVSREKKERFSLILESASTNQTSMYLCASSRNRASGIYNEQSFGPGTRLTVL.

This clonotype was recorded only once. This rearrangement joins TRBV12-3 or TRBV12-4 to TRBJ2-7; D may be TRBD1 (6 bases). The CDR3 length is 16 residues. The ends were cut back, 2 bases at V and 4 bases at J, with 18 bases in the middle. The CDR3 region has the DNA TGTGCCAGCAGTTTACTCCGCAGGGGCGACGATTACGAGCAGTACTTC. Translation: CASSLLRRGDDYEQYF.

Many counts were recorded for this clonotype. The rearrangement links TRBV15 to TRBJ2-5; TRBD1 agrees at 9 bases. With V trimmed by 0 bases and J by 7 bases, 3 bases remained unmatched. The germline CDR1 and CDR2 sequences are LNHNV and YYDKDF (reference sequence). The CDR3 has 14 residues. In DNA, the CDR3 is TGTGCCACCAGCAGAGATCTGACAGGGGGGACCCAGTACTTC. As protein: CATSRDLTGGTQYF.

This clonotype has just a few counts. The rearrangement joins TRBV4-1 to TRBJ2-7, with TRBD1 matching over 10 bases. The CDR3 runs 16 residues. CDR1 is MGHRA, CDR2 YSYEKL, per germline. The V segment lost 0 bases and the J segment 4 bases; nucleotides outside the gene matches: 6. CDR3 in amino acids: CASSQDLQDRGYEQYF. The CDR3 nucleotides are TGCGCCAGCAGCCAAGATCTTCAGGACAGGGGGTACGAGCAGTACTTC.

This clonotype was detected many times. DNA for the CDR3: TGTGCCACTTCTCCGGGGACACACAACACAGATACGCAGTATTTT. Amino acid sequence: CATSPGTHNTDTQYF. The V gene is TRBV2, the J gene TRBJ2-3; D may be TRBD1 (6 bases). V shed 10 bases and J shed 2 bases, with 19 bases lying between them. There are 15 residues in the CDR3. The germline V gene encodes CDR1 SNHLY and CDR2 FYNNEI.

This clonotype was found many times. The chain links TRBV6-2 or TRBV6-3 to TRBJ2-7; D may be TRBD2 (6 bases). V shed 7 bases and J shed 0 bases, with 16 bases lying between them. The CDR3 spans 15 residues. Germline CDR1 and CDR2: MNHEY and SVGEGT. CDR3 residues: CASIQGLVSSYEQYF. DNA of the CDR3: TGTGCCAGCATTCAGGGACTCGTCAGCTCCTACGAGCAGTACTTC.

Regarding this clonotype: A clone one base away is much larger, so this may be a read error. V is TRBV28 and J is TRBJ2-3; perhaps TRBD2 as D (5 bases). The CDR3 is made up of 15 amino acids. Germline lookup yields CDR1 MDHEN and CDR2 SYDVKM. The CDR3 DNA is TGTGCCAGCAGTTTCACCAGCCCTAGCACAGATGCGCAGTATTTT. This sequence encodes CASSFTSPSTDAQYF.

The rearrangement links TRBV3-1 to TRBJ2-3, with D perhaps TRBD2 (5 bases). CDR1 is LGHDT and CDR2 is YNNKEL in the germline V gene (reference sequence). The CDR3 extends over 18 amino acids. Trimming took off 0 bases at V and 6 bases at J, with 22 bases between the two ends. CDR3 coding DNA: TGTGCCAGCAGCCAAGATCGGGGAGCGGCCCCGGACCGGGATACGCAGTATTTT. It is translated as CASSQDRGAAPDRDTQYF.

This clonotype was seen at least ten times. V usage is TRBV15 and J usage is TRBJ2-5; D is undetermined. V lost 0 bases and J lost 4, with 3 bases in between. The CDR3 length is 12 residues. The V gene's germline CDR1 is LNHNV and CDR2 YYDKDF (reference sequence). The CDR3 loop is CATSRDRETQYF. The CDR3 DNA sequence: TGTGCCACCAGCAGAGATCGAGAGACCCAGTACTTC.

The chain employs TRBV29-1 and TRBJ2-1, with D possibly TRBD1 on 6 matching bases. CDR3 length: 11 amino acids. V shed 5 bases and J shed 9 bases, with 11 bases lying between them. Germline assignment: CDR1 SQVTM and CDR2 ANQGSEA. The CDR3 here is CSVPRGPEQFF. In nucleotides, the CDR3 is TGCAGCGTTCCCAGGGGTCCTGAGCAGTTCTTC.

The sample holds many counts of this clonotype. The chain carries TRBV20-1 and TRBJ2-1; 7 positions agree with TRBD2. The V segment lost 3 bases and the J segment 6 bases; nucleotides outside the gene matches: 5. This CDR3 is 13 amino acids long. CDR1 and CDR2 from the germline V gene are DFQATT and SNEGSKA (reference sequence). DNA of the CDR3: TGCAGTGCTAGGACTAGCCTGTCCAATGAGCAGTTCTTC. Its translation is CSARTSLSNEQFF.

This clonotype has a handful of counts. The germline gene is not matched at one end of the junction; a read error may be the cause. This chain links TRBV6-2 or TRBV6-3 with TRBJ1-5, with D possibly being TRBD1 (6 bases). Per the germline V gene, CDR1 is MNHEY and CDR2 is SVGEGT. This CDR3 has 14 amino acids. The CDR3 here is CASREQGPSQAQHF. The CDR3 coding sequence is TGTGCCAGCAGAGAACAGGGTCCGTCTCAGGCCCAGCATTTT.

This clonotype was counted between two and nine times. The chain joins TRBV10-2 to TRBJ2-1, with a tentative D call TRBD1 (6 bases). CDR3 length: 14 residues. Per germline, CDR1 WSHSY and CDR2 SAAADI. The V gene lost 5 bases and the J gene lost 2 bases, with 10 bases spanning the gap. In nucleotides, the CDR3 is TGCGCCAGCAGTCGGGACAAGGCCTACAATGAGCAGTTCTTC. Translation: CASSRDKAYNEQFF.

The V gene is TRBV7-9, the J gene TRBJ2-3, with 12 bases lining up with TRBD2. Germline lookup yields CDR1 SEHNR and CDR2 FQNEAQ (reference sequence). CDR3 length: 18 amino acids. Trimming cost V 6 bases and J 6 bases; bases outside gene matches: 16. This CDR3 is CASSLRLLAGGKRDTQYF. The CDR3 DNA reads TGTGCCAGCAGTTTACGCCTGCTAGCGGGAGGGAAGAGGGATACGCAGTATTTT.

Ten or more counts support this clonotype. Relative to the germline gene, one junction end is altered; a read error may explain this. V and J are TRBV7-7 and TRBJ2-5; unclear D gene. Germline CDR1 SSHAT, CDR2 FNYEAQ (reference sequence). The CDR3 is 16 amino acids. DNA of the CDR3: TGTGCTAGCAGCTTGCTCCCGCCGGAGTACCAAGAGACCCAGTACTTC. Translated: CASSLLPPEYQETQYF.